These T cell receptor beta chains were read from a single sample in a study of blood T cell repertoires in COVID-19. Sequenced by immunoSEQ multiplex PCR; TCRdb stores in-frame clones only, minus some. The table lists around 190,000 clones, 65% to 85% of them singletons. Sequenced: PBMCs or T cells enriched from blood (not recorded which). These receptors originate from a young woman who had recovered from COVID-19. Each CDR3 is given with its conserved first and last residue. Fields, in order: clone size, D gene, J gene, V gene, CDR3 DNA, CDR3 protein. A D gene is named only where the DNA matches it firmly. A clone size is listed for some rows: how often the clone was seen (once, few, many), or a class if it is expanded.

few,-,TRBJ1-4,TRBV27,TGTGCCAGCCGACATCCGAACAGGGTCGCGGATGAAAAACTGTTTTTT,CASRHPNRVADEKLFF
-,TRBD2,TRBJ2-3,TRBV19,TGTGCCAGTAGTATGGCCGGGAGGGATACGCAGTATTTT,CASSMAGRDTQYF
-,-,TRBJ1-2,TRBV3-1/TRBV3-2,TGTGCCAGCAGCCAAGGGGCACGAGGGTTCAGAGGCTACACCTTC,CASSQGARGFRGYTF
-,TRBD2,TRBJ2-7,TRBV28,TGTGCCAGCAGTTTATGGGGAGGGTCCTACGAGCAGTACTTC,CASSLWGGSYEQYF
-,-,TRBJ2-5,TRBV24-1,TGTGCCACCAGTGATTTGGGGACATCCTCTTCCCAGTACTTC,CATSDLGTSSSQYF
-,-,TRBJ1-1,TRBV7-9,TGTGCCAGCAGCTTAGCTGCAGGGGATAATACTGAAGCTTTCTTT,CASSLAAGDNTEAFF
-,TRBD2,TRBJ2-7,TRBV2,TGTGCCAGCAGGAGCGGGACTAGCGATTTCTCCGAGCAGTACTTC,CASRSGTSDFSEQYF
-,-,TRBJ2-1,TRBV7-2,TGTGCCAGCAGCTTAGTTCCAGGGACAACGGGCAATGAGCAGTTCTTC,CASSLVPGTTGNEQFF
-,TRBD1,TRBJ1-2,TRBV5-1,TGCGCCAGCAGCTTCCGACAGGGGGCGGGCGAGCTTGGCTACACCTTC,CASSFRQGAGELGYTF
few,-,TRBJ1-5,TRBV6-1,TGTGCCAGCAGTGATGGGAACAGGGATCAGCCCCAGCATTTT,CASSDGNRDQPQHF
-,TRBD1,TRBJ1-1,TRBV5-3,TGTGCCAGAAGCCTCGACAGGGGTGGAACTGAAGCTTTCTTT,CARSLDRGGTEAFF
-,-,TRBJ1-6,TRBV30,TGTGCCTGGAAGAAAGGGAGAACCTCCAATAATTCACCCCTCCACTTT,CAWKKGRTSNNSPLHF
-,-,TRBJ2-7,TRBV19,TGTGCCAGTAGGGGGCAGGGGACCTACGAGCAGTACTTC,CASRGQGTYEQYF
-,-,TRBJ1-1,TRBV5-6,TGTGCCAGCAGCCCCCAGGGGCGCACTGAAGCTTTCTTT,CASSPQGRTEAFF
-,-,TRBJ1-1,TRBV28,TGTGCCAGCAGTTCCGGGGCGGGAGAAGCTTTCTTT,CASSSGAGEAFF
-,TRBD1,TRBJ2-3,TRBV6-5,TGTGCCAGCAGTACAGGACAGGCAGATACGCAGTATTTT,CASSTGQADTQYF
-,TRBD2,TRBJ2-2,TRBV5-1,TGCGCCAGCAGCCCCGTGACTAGCGGGAACACCGGGGAGCTGTTTTTT,CASSPVTSGNTGELFF
-,-,TRBJ1-2,TRBV6-6,TGTGCCAGCAGTTTGTTGCAGGGTAACTATGGCTACACCTTC,CASSLLQGNYGYTF
once,-,TRBJ2-1,TRBV7-2,TGTGCCAGCAGCTTGGTCGGTGAGCAGTTCTTC,CASSLVGEQFF
-,TRBD1,TRBJ1-5,TRBV2,TGTGCCAGCAGTAGAGAGGGGGCCCTTAGCAATCAGCCCCAGCATTTT,CASSREGALSNQPQHF
-,-,TRBJ1-5,TRBV6-5,TGTGCCAGCAAATCCGGCAATCAGCCCCAGCATTTT,CASKSGNQPQHF
-,TRBD1,TRBJ1-5,TRBV5-1,TGCGCCAGCAGCCCTGGGACAGGGAGTCAGCCCCAGCATTTT,CASSPGTGSQPQHF
-,-,TRBJ2-6,TRBV15,TGTGCCACCAGCAGAGAAAGGGTGGGCAGGGGCCTCTCTGGGGCCAACGTCCTGACTTTC,CATSRERVGRGLSGANVLTF
-,-,TRBJ1-4,TRBV6-5,TGTGCCAGCCGCCCGCAGGGTAATGGTGAAAAACTGTTTTTT,CASRPQGNGEKLFF
-,-,TRBJ1-5,TRBV27,TGTGCCAGCAGCCCGGGGTGGGGTCAGCCCCAGCATTTT,CASSPGWGQPQHF
-,-,TRBJ1-4,TRBV5-1,TGCGCCAGCAGCATGGCCGGGACACAAAGGGAAAAACTGTTTTTT,CASSMAGTQREKLFF
-,TRBD2,TRBJ2-3,TRBV2,TGTGCCAGCAGTGAACCGGAGAGCGGGGCAAGCACAGATACGCAGTATTTT,CASSEPESGASTDTQYF
-,TRBD2,TRBJ2-7,TRBV7-9,TGTGCCAGCAGCGCCCTAACTGGCGGGAGGACCCCCTACGAGCAGTACTTC,CASSALTGGRTPYEQYF
-,TRBD1,TRBJ1-5,TRBV7-9,TGTGCCAGCAGCTTAGCAGGACAGGGGGGAAGCTATAGCAATCAGCCCCAGCATTTT,CASSLAGQGGSYSNQPQHF
-,TRBD1,TRBJ2-7,TRBV2,TGTGCCAGCAGCACCCGGGACAGGGGAATCGAGCAGTACTTC,CASSTRDRGIEQYF
few,TRBD2,TRBJ2-3,TRBV10-3,TGTGCCATCGGATTCTCGGGCGGGGGAACAGATACGCAGTATTTT,CAIGFSGGGTDTQYF
-,TRBD1,TRBJ1-5,TRBV29-1,TGCAGCGTCGCGACAGGGTTGAATCAGCCCCAGCATTTT,CSVATGLNQPQHF
-,-,TRBJ2-7,TRBV27,TGTGCCAGCAGTTCTCGACAGTCCTACGAGCAGTACTTC,CASSSRQSYEQYF